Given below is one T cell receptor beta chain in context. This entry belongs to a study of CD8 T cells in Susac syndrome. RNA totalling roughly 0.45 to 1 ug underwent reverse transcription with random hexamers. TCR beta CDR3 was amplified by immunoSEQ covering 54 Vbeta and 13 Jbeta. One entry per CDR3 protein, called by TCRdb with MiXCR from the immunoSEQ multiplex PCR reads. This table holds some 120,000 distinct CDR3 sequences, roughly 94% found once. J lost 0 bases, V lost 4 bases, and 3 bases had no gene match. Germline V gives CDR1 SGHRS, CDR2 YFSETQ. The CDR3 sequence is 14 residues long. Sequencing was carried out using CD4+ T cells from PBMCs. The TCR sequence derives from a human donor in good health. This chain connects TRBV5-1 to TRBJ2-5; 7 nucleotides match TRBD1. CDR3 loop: CASSPTGYQETQYF. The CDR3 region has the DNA TGCGCCAGCAGCCCGACAGGGTACCAAGAGACCCAGTACTTC. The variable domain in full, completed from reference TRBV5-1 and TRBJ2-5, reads KAGVTQTPRYLIKTRGQQVTLSCSPISGHRSVSWYQQTPGQGLQFLFEYFSETQRNKGNFPGRFSGRQFSNSRSEMNVSTLELGDSALYLCASSPTGYQETQYFGPGTRLLVL.